The T cell receptor beta chain described here comes from a study of identical twins. Study-level results: In cord blood, abundant beta clonotypes had fewer insertions; memory showed no trend.

As to this clonotype: What it recognizes is unknown.

A universal primer site came from template switching; cDNA carried unique molecular identifiers. Using its own MiXCR run on the 5' RACE reads, TCRdb lists one record per CDR3 protein. The sample shows 600,000 to 850,000 distinct CDR3 sequences, 15% to 20% of them seen only once. The CDR3 runs 13 residues. The V end was cut by 10 bases, the J end by 3 bases, with 13 bases between. The same sample was also used in a study of T cells expressing NK-cell markers. According to that study: Where a handful of donors were concerned, these clonotypes also led the CD3+CD56-NKG2C+ fraction.

The origin of this receptor is a woman between 18 and 30 years old in good health. The V call is TRBV12-3 or TRBV12-4, the J call TRBJ2-1, with D possibly TRBD2 on 7 matching bases. The specimen was PBMCs. The CDR3 sequence: CATTGGLYNEQFF. The CDR3 DNA is TGTGCCACTACCGGGGGGCTCTACAATGAGCAGTTCTTC.